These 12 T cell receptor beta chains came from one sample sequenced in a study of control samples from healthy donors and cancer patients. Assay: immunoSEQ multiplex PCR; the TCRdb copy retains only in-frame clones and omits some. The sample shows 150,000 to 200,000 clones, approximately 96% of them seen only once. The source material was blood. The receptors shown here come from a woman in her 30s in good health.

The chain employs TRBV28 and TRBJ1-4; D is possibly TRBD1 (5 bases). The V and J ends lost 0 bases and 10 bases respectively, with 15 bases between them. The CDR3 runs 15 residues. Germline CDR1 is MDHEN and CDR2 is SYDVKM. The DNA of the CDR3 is TGTGCCAGCAGTTTATGGCCAGGGCGATTGGGAAAACTGTTTTTT. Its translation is CASSLWPGRLGKLFF.

The CDR3 region is CAWSGTGGMNTEAFF. The CDR3 bases are TGTGCCTGGAGTGGCACAGGGGGTATGAACACTGAAGCTTTCTTT. This chain joins TRBV30 and TRBJ1-1; 8 bases map to TRBD1. The CDR3 covers 15 residues. Germline CDR1 GTSNPN, CDR2 SVGIG (reference sequence). Losses at the gene ends were 1 base for V and 0 bases for J; bases not matched to a gene: 4.

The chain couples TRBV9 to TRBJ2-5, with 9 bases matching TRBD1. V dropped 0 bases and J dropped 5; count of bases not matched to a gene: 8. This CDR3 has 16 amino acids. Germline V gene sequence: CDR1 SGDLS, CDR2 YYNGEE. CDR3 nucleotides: TGTGCCAGCAGCGTAGTAGGGACAGGGCGTGGGGAGACCCAGTACTTC. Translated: CASSVVGTGRGETQYF.

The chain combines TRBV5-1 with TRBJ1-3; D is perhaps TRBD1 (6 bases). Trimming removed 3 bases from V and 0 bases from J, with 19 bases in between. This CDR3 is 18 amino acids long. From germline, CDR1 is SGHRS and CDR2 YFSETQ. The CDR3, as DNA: TGCGCCAGCAGCTCTGGTACCGGGACACGAACCTCTGGAAACACCATATATTTT. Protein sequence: CASSSGTGTRTSGNTIYF.

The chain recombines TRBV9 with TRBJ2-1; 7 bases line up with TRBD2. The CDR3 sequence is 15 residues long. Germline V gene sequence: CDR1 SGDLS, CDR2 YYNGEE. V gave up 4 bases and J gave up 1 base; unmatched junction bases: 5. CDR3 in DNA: TGTGCCAGCAGCCCAGGACTAGAGTCCTACAATGAGCAGTTCTTC. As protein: CASSPGLESYNEQFF. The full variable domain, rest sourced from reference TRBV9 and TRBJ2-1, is DSGVTQTPKHLITATGQRVTLRCSPRSGDLSVYWYQQSLDQGLQFLIQYYNGEERAKGNILERFSAQQFPDLHSELNLSSLELGDSALYFCASSPGLESYNEQFFGPGTRLTVL.

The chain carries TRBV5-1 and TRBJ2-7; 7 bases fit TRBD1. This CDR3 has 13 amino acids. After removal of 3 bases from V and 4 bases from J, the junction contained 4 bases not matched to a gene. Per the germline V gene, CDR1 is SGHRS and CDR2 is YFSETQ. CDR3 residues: CASSYTGVYEQYF. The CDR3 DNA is TGCGCCAGCAGCTACACAGGGGTATACGAGCAGTACTTC.

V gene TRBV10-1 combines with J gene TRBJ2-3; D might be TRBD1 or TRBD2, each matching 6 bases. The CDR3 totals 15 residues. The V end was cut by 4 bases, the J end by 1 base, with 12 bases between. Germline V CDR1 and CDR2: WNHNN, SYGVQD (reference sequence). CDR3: CASSGGTRGTDTQYF. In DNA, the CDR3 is TGCGCCAGCAGTGGCGGGACAAGGGGCACAGATACGCAGTATTTT.

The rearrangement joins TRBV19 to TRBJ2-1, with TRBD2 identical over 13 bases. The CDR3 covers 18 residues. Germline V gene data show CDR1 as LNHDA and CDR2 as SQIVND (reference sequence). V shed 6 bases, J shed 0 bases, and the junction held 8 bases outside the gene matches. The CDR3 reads CASRRLAGGLSSYNEQFF. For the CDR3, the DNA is TGTGCCAGTAGGAGACTAGCGGGGGGCCTAAGCTCCTACAATGAGCAGTTCTTC.

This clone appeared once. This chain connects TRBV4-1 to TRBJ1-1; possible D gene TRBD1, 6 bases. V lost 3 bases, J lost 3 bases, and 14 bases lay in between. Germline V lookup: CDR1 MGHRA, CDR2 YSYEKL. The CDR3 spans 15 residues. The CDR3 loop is CASSHSGVEDTEAFF. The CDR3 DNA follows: TGCGCCAGCAGCCACTCAGGGGTGGAGGACACTGAAGCTTTCTTT.

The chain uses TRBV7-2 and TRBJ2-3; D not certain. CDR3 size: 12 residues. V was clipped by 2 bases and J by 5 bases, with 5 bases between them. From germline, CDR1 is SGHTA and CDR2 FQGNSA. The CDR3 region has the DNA TGTGCCAGCAGCTTATGGATAGATACGCAGTATTTT. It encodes CASSLWIDTQYF.

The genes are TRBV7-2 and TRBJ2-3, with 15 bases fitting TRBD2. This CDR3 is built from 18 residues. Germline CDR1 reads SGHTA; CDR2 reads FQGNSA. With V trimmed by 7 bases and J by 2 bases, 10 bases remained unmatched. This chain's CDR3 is CASNEPGLAGGTTDTQYF. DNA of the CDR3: TGTGCCAGCAACGAGCCGGGACTAGCGGGGGGAACCACAGATACGCAGTATTTT.

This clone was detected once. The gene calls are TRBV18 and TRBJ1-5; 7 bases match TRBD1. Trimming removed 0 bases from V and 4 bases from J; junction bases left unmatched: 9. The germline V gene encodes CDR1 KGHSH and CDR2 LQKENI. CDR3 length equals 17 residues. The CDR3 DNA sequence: TGTGCCAGCTCACCACCCCGATCAGGGGGGAAAAATCAGCCCCAGCATTTT. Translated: CASSPPRSGGKNQPQHF.